Listed below are T cell receptor beta chains from one sample, sequenced in a study of cytomegalovirus exposure and HLA in healthy donors. Profiling relied on immunoSEQ multiplex PCR, and the TCRdb table lists in-frame clones only, not all of them. Of roughly 140,000 clones listed, approximately 79% are singletons. The source material was PBMCs. The receptors shown here come from a male donor in good health and CMV-seronegative. Each CDR3 is given with its conserved first and last residue. A D gene is named only where the DNA matches it firmly. Clone size is shown for a subset of rows, as once, few, many or a class of expanded clone.

TRBJ2-4	NA	TRBV19	NA	CASSTGSHENIQYF	TGTGCCAGTAGTACGGGTAGCCACGAAAACATTCAGTACTTC
TRBJ1-4	NA	TRBV7-9	NA	CASSPSLGGLFF	TGTGCCAGCAGCCCTTCCCTCGGGGGACTGTTTTTT
TRBJ2-5	few	TRBV6-6	TRBD1	CASRKTGRGETQYF	TGTGCCAGCAGAAAGACAGGGAGAGGAGAGACCCAGTACTTC
TRBJ1-1	NA	TRBV9	NA	CASSVVAGGNTEAFF	TGTGCCAGCAGCGTAGTGGCAGGAGGGAACACTGAAGCTTTCTTT
TRBJ2-7	NA	TRBV11-2	TRBD2	CASSHPGLSNEQYF	TGTGCCAGCAGCCATCCGGGACTATCGAACGAGCAGTACTTC
TRBJ1-3	NA	TRBV30	TRBD1	CATSQGVKGNTIYF	TGTGCCACATCACAGGGGGTGAAAGGAAACACCATATATTTT
TRBJ1-1	NA	TRBV6-5	TRBD1	CASSAPGTAGAFF	TGTGCCAGCAGTGCCCCCGGGACAGCGGGCGCTTTCTTT
TRBJ2-3	NA	TRBV11-2	NA	CASSSWTHSSTDTQYF	TGTGCCAGCAGCTCCTGGACACACTCTAGCACAGATACGCAGTATTTT
TRBJ1-3	NA	TRBV15	TRBD1	CATSREQGVRASGNTIYF	TGTGCCACCAGCAGAGAACAGGGGGTGAGGGCCTCTGGAAACACCATATATTTT
TRBJ1-2	once	TRBV7-8	NA	CASSLVPSQATNYGYTF	TGTGCCAGCAGCTTAGTACCCTCCCAGGCTACTAACTATGGCTACACCTTC
TRBJ2-5	NA	TRBV5-1	TRBD1	CASSPQGIQETQYF	TGCGCCAGCAGCCCACAGGGGATCCAAGAGACCCAGTACTTC
TRBJ1-3	NA	TRBV6-5	NA	CASTRTVSGNTIYF	TGTGCCAGCACCCGAACAGTCTCTGGAAACACCATATATTTT
TRBJ2-3	NA	TRBV7-9	NA	CASSPALLHTDTQYF	TGTGCCAGCAGCCCCGCCTTACTCCACACAGATACGCAGTATTTT
TRBJ2-1	NA	TRBV2	NA	CASSPPGHSYNEQFF	TGTGCCAGCAGCCCCCCAGGTCACTCCTACAATGAGCAGTTCTTC
TRBJ2-7	NA	TRBV4-3	TRBD1	CASSPTQGARLYEQYF	TGCGCCAGCAGCCCCACCCAGGGGGCGCGGCTCTACGAGCAGTACTTC
TRBJ2-1	NA	TRBV30	NA	CAWSVETRQQFF	TGTGCCTGGAGTGTTGAGACTAGACAGCAGTTCTTC
TRBJ2-7	once	TRBV25-1	TRBD1	CASSELGQVSRQYF	TGTGCCAGCAGTGAGCTGGGACAGGTGAGTAGGCAGTACTTC
TRBJ2-6	NA	TRBV2	TRBD2	CASFLAGGPPSGANVLTF	TGTGCCAGCTTCTTAGCGGGGGGTCCGCCCTCTGGGGCCAACGTCCTGACTTTC
TRBJ2-5	NA	TRBV11-2	TRBD1	CASSASTGKETQYF	TGTGCCAGCAGCGCGTCGACAGGGAAGGAGACCCAGTACTTC
TRBJ1-5	NA	TRBV9	TRBD1	CASSVAGQGGGNQPQHF	TGTGCCAGCAGCGTTGCGGGACAGGGGGGGGGCAATCAGCCCCAGCATTTT
TRBJ2-2	NA	TRBV7-9	TRBD2	CASSLGTSGSAGELFF	TGTGCCAGCAGCCTCGGGACTAGCGGGAGCGCGGGGGAGCTGTTTTTT
TRBJ2-5	NA	TRBV5-4	TRBD1	CASSLAEGAGGAETQYF	TGTGCCAGCAGCTTGGCGGAAGGGGCAGGGGGCGCGGAGACCCAGTACTTC
TRBJ1-6	few	TRBV7-6	NA	CASSLQGGNSPLHF	TGTGCCAGCAGCTTACAGGGTGGTAATTCACCCCTCCACTTT
TRBJ2-7	NA	TRBV6-1	TRBD2	CASRTSGAGYEQYF	TGTGCCAGCAGAACTAGCGGCGCCGGCTACGAGCAGTACTTC
TRBJ1-6	NA	TRBV6-5	NA	CASSSAYNSPLHF	TGTGCCAGCAGCAGTGCCTATAATTCACCCCTCCACTTT
TRBJ2-1	once	TRBV5-4	TRBD2	CASSRTLLAGSYNEQFF	TGTGCCAGCAGCCGTACCCTACTAGCGGGTTCCTACAATGAGCAGTTCTTC
TRBJ2-1	few	TRBV5-4	NA	CASSLAGVDEQFF	TGTGCCAGCAGCTTGGCCGGGGTGGACGAGCAGTTCTTC
TRBJ1-1	once	TRBV19	TRBD1	CASSTTRQGSSTEAFF	TGTGCCAGTAGTACCACGAGACAGGGTAGTAGCACTGAAGCTTTCTTT
TRBJ2-3	NA	TRBV29-1	TRBD1	CSVKNRGRTDTQYF	TGTAGCGTTAAAAACAGGGGGCGAACAGATACGCAGTATTTT
TRBJ2-7	NA	TRBV12-5	TRBD1	CASARGQGTRYEQYF	TGTGCTAGTGCCCGGGGACAGGGTACGCGCTACGAGCAGTACTTC
TRBJ1-6	NA	TRBV4-1	NA	CASSPDEGYNSPLHF	TGCGCCAGCAGCCCCGATGAGGGATATAATTCACCCCTCCACTTT
TRBJ1-5	NA	TRBV2	TRBD1	CASTRGQVNQPQHF	TGTGCCAGCACTCGAGGACAGGTCAATCAGCCCCAGCATTTT
TRBJ1-1	once	TRBV7-2	NA	CASSLGWEGAFF	TGTGCCAGCAGCTTAGGTTGGGAGGGAGCTTTCTTT
TRBJ1-6	few	TRBV10-3	TRBD1	CAISERQGSAAGNSPLHF	TGTGCCATCAGTGAGCGACAGGGATCCGCCGCCGGCAATTCACCCCTCCACTTT
TRBJ2-1	NA	TRBV27	NA	CASTWGGNHEQFF	TGTGCCAGCACTTGGGGCGGGAATCATGAGCAGTTCTTC
TRBJ2-2	NA	TRBV11-3	TRBD1	CASSWGGQGIITGELFF	TGTGCCAGCAGCTGGGGGGGACAGGGAATAATCACCGGGGAGCTGTTTTTT
TRBJ2-5	NA	TRBV21-1	NA	CASSKEQGRDYQETQYF	TGTGCCAGCAGCAAAGAACAGGGGCGCGACTACCAAGAGACCCAGTACTTC
TRBJ2-2	NA	TRBV11-3	TRBD1	CASSSRQGAAGELFF	TGTGCCAGCAGCTCACGACAGGGGGCTGCCGGGGAGCTGTTTTTT
TRBJ1-2	NA	TRBV9	NA	CASSTRTDVETYGYTF	TGTGCCAGCAGCACCCGGACAGACGTTGAAACCTATGGCTACACCTTC
TRBJ2-5	NA	TRBV4-3	TRBD2	CASSQGIGAGAGETQYF	TGCGCCAGCAGCCAGGGTATTGGAGCGGGAGCGGGAGAGACCCAGTACTTC
TRBJ2-2	NA	TRBV7-6	NA	CASTVGRNTGELFF	TGTGCCAGCACCGTGGGGCGGAACACCGGGGAGCTGTTTTTT
TRBJ1-4	NA	TRBV30	TRBD1	CALGQETTNEKLFF	TGTGCCCTCGGACAGGAAACAACTAATGAAAAACTGTTTTTT